This T cell receptor (beta chain) was retrieved from a study of breast tumors, draining lymph nodes, adjacent tissues. Study conclusions and caveats: The data were judged consistent with most tumor T cells coming from lymph node and expanding in tumor.

TCRdb recomputed calls from the multiplex PCR reads with MiXCR, one row per CDR3 protein. The sample has around 150,000 distinct CDR3 sequences, less than 35% seen once. Axillary draining lymph nodes of breast cancer patients supplied the node samples. V shed 2 bases and J shed 3 bases, with 13 bases lying between them. This CDR3 region has 15 residues. Germline loops: CDR1 KGHSH, CDR2 LQKENI. This clonotype was recorded at least ten times. The antigen remains undetermined. Sequenced: axillary lymph node tissue. The receptor's source is a female donor with breast cancer. Some clones in this sample may be carry-over from other donors' samples. The chain recombines TRBV18 with TRBJ2-5; TRBD2 is a possible D gene (6 bases). The CDR3 reads CASSPNAGTKETQYF. CDR3 DNA sequence: TGTGCCAGCTCACCAAACGCGGGAACCAAAGAGACCCAGTACTTC.